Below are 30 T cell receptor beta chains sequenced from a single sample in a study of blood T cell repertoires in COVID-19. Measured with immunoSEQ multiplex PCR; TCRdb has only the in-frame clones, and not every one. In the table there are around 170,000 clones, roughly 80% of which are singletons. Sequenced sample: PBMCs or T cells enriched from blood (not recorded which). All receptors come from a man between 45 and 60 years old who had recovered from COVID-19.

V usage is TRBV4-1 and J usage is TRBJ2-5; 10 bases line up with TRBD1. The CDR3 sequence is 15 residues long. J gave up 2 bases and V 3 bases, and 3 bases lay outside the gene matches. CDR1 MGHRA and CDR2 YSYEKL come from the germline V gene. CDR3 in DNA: TGCGCCAGCAGCCACCCGGACAGGGGGCAAGAGACCCAGTACTTC. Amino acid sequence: CASSHPDRGQETQYF.

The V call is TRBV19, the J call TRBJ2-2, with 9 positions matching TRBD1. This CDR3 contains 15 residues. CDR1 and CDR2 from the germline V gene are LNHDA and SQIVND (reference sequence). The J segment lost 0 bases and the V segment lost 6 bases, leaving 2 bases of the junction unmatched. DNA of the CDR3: TGTGCCAGTAGACAGGGGGCAGCGAACACCGGGGAGCTGTTTTTT. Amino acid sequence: CASRQGAANTGELFF.

CDR3 in DNA: TGTGCCAGCAGTCTTTCGGGACAGGGCCGATATCAGCCCCAGCATTTT. Protein product: CASSLSGQGRYQPQHF. The rearrangement links TRBV28 to TRBJ1-5, with 9 bases identical to TRBD1. The CDR3 sequence is 16 residues long. The ends lost 5 bases at V and 5 bases at J; junction bases unmatched: 10. Germline loops: CDR1 MDHEN, CDR2 SYDVKM. Drawing the rest from reference TRBV28 and TRBJ1-5, the complete variable domain is DVKVTQSSRYLVKRTGEKVFLECVQDMDHENMFWYRQDPGLGLRLIYFSYDVKMKEKGDIPEGYSVSREKKERFSLILESASTNQTSMYLCASSLSGQGRYQPQHFGDGTRLSIL.

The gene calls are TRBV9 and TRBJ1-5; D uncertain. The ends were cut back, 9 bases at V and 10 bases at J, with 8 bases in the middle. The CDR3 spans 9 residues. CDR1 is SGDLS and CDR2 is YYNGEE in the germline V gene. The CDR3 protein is CATIKPQHF. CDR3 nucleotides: TGTGCCACCATCAAACCCCAGCATTTT. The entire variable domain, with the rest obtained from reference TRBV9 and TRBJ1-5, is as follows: DSGVTQTPKHLITATGQRVTLRCSPRSGDLSVYWYQQSLDQGLQFLIQYYNGEERAKGNILERFSAQQFPDLHSELNLSSLELGDSALYFCATIKPQHFGDGTRLSIL.

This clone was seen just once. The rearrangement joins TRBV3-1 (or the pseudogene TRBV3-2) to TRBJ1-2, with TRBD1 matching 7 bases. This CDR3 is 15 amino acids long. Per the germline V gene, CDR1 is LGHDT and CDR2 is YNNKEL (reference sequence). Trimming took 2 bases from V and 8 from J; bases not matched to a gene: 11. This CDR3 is CASSQLGQGEGGYTF. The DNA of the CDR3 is TGTGCCAGCAGCCAATTAGGGCAGGGGGAAGGGGGCTACACCTTC.

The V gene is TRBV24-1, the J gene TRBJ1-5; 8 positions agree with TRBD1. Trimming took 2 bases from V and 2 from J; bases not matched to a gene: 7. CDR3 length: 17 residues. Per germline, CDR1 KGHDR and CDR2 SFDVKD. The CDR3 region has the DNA TGTGCCACCAGTGATTCCAGGGGGCGCGCCGGCAATCAGCCCCAGCATTTT. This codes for CATSDSRGRAGNQPQHF.

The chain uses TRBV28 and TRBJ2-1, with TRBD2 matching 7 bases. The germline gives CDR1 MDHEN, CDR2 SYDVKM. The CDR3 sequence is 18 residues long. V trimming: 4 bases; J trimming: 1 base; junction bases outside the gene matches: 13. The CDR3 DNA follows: TGTGCCAGCAGTTCCGTAGGTGGCGGGGGACCATCCTACAATGAGCAGTTCTTC. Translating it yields CASSSVGGGGPSYNEQFF.

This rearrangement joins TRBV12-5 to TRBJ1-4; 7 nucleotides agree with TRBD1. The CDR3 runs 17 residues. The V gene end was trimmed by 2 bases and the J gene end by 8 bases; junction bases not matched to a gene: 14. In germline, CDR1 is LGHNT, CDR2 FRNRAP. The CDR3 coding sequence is TGTGCTAGTGGTTTGCCCACCTCGACAGGGATGAAGGAAAAACTGTTTTTT. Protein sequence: CASGLPTSTGMKEKLFF.

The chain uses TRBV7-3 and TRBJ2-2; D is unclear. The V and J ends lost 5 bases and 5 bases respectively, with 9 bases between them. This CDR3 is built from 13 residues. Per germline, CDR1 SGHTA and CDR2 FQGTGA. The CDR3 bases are TGTGCCAGCAGCCCCCGCGGTACCGGGGAGCTGTTTTTT. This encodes CASSPRGTGELFF.

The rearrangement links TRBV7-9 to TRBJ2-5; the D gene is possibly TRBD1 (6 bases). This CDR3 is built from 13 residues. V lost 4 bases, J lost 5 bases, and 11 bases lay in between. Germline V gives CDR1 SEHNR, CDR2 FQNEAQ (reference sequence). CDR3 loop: CASSSAGAETQYF. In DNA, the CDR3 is TGTGCCAGCAGCTCAGCAGGGGCCGAGACCCAGTACTTC.

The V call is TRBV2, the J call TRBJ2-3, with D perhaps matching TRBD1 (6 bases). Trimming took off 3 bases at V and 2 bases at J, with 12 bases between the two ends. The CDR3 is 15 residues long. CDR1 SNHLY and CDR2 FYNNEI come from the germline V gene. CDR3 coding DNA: TGTGCCAGCAGTGAGGAGGACAGCTACACAGATACGCAGTATTTT. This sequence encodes CASSEEDSYTDTQYF.

The CDR3 nucleotides read TGTGCCAGCAGCGTAGCTTTTCGCGACGAGCAGTACTTC. It yields the protein CASSVAFRDEQYF. This chain uses TRBV9 with TRBJ2-7; unclear D gene. Looked up from germline, CDR1 is SGDLS and CDR2 is YYNGEE. V was shortened by 0 bases and J by 5 bases, with 9 bases between the two germline ends. The CDR3 runs 13 residues.

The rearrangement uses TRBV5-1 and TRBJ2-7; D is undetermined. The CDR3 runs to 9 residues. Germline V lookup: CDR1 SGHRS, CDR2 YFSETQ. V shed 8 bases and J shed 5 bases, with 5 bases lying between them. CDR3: CARTHEQYF. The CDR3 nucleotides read TGCGCCAGGACTCACGAGCAGTACTTC.

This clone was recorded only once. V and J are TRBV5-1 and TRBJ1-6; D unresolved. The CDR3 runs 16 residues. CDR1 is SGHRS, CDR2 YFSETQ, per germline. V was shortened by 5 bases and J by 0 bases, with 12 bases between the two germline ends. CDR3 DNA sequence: TGCGCCAGCAGAACTTTCACGAGCTCCTATAATTCACCCCTCCACTTT. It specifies CASRTFTSSYNSPLHF.

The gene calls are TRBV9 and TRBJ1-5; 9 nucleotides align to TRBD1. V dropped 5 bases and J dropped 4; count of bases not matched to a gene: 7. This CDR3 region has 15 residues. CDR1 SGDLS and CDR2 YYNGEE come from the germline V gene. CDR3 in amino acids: CASRVGQGSNQPQHF. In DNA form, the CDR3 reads TGTGCCAGCAGGGTGGGACAGGGTTCTAATCAGCCCCAGCATTTT.

The CDR3 loop reads CASSQDWGEAEAFF. CDR3 nucleotides: TGCGCCAGCAGCCAAGATTGGGGGGAGGCTGAAGCTTTCTTT. J is TRBJ1-1 and V is TRBV4-1, with a possible D match to TRBD1 (5 bases). CDR1 and CDR2 from the germline V gene are MGHRA and YSYEKL. This CDR3 is 14 amino acids long. The V end lost 0 bases, the J end lost 6 bases, and 11 bases lay between the germline ends.

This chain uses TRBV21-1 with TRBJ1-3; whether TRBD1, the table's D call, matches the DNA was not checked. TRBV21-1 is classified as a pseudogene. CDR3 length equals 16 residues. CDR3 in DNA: TGTGCCAGCAGCAAAGAACCAGGGTACGGTGGAAACACCATATATTTT. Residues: CASSKEPGYGGNTIYF.

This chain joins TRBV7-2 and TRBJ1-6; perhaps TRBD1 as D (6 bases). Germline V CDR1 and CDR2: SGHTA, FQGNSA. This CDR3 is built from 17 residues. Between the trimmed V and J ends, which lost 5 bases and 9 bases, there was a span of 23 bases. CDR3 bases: TGTGCCAGCAGCGCCCTACCCTTCGCGGGGGCGGGTTCACCCCTCCACTTT. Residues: CASSALPFAGAGSPLHF.

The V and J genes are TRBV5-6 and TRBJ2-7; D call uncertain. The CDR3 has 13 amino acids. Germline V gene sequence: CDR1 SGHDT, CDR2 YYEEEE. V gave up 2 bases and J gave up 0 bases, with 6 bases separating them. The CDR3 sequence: CASSFVSSYEQYF. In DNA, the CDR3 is TGTGCCAGCAGCTTTGTGAGCTCCTACGAGCAGTACTTC. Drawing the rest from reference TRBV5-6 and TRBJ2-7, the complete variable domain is DAGVTQSPTHLIKTRGQQVTLRCSPKSGHDTVSWYQQALGQGPQFIFQYYEEEERQRGNFPDRFSGHQFPNYSSELNVNALLLGDSALYLCASSFVSSYEQYFGPGTRLTVT.

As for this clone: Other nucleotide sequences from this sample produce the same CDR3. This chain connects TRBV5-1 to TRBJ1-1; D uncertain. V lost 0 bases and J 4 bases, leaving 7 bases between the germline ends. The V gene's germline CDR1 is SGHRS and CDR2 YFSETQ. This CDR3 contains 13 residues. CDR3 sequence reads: CASSLGSGTEAFF. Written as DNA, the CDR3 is TGCGCCAGCAGCTTGGGGAGTGGCACTGAAGCTTTCTTT. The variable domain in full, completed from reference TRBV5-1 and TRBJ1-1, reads KAGVTQTPRYLIKTRGQQVTLSCSPISGHRSVSWYQQTPGQGLQFLFEYFSETQRNKGNFPGRFSGRQFSNSRSEMNVSTLELGDSALYLCASSLGSGTEAFFGQGTRLTVV.

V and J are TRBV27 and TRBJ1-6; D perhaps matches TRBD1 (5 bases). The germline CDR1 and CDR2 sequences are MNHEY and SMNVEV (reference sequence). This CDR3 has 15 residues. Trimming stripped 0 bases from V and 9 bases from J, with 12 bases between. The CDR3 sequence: CASSLSPGLGSPLHF. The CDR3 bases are TGTGCCAGCAGTTTATCTCCAGGGTTGGGTTCACCCCTCCACTTT.

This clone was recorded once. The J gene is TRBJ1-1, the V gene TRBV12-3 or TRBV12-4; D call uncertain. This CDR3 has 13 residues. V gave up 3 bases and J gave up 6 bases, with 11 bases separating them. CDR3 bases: TGTGCCAGCAGTTTGGTTTTGAGTGCTGAAGCTTTCTTT. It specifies CASSLVLSAEAFF.

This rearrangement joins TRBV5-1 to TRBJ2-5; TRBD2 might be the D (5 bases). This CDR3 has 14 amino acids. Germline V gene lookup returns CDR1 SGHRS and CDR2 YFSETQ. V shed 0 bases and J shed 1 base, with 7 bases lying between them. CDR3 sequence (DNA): TGCGCCAGCAGCTTGGGCGGGCCCCAAGAGACCCAGTACTTC. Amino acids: CASSLGGPQETQYF.

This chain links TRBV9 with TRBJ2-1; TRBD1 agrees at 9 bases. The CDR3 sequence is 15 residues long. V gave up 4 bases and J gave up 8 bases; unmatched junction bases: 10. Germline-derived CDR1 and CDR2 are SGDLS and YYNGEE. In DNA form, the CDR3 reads TGTGCCAGCAGCCCTTGGGACAGGGCAAATGATGAGCAGTTCTTC. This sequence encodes CASSPWDRANDEQFF.

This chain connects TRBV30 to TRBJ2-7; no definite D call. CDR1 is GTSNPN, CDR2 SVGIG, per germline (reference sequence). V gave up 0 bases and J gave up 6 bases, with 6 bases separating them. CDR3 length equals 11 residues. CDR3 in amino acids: CAWSVGREQYF. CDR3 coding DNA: TGTGCCTGGAGTGTGGGCCGCGAGCAGTACTTC.

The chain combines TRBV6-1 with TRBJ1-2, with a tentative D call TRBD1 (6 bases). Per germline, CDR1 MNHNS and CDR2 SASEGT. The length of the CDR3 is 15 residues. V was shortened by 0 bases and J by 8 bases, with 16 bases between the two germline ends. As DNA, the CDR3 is TGTGCCAGCAGTGAAGCGCTTCGCAGGGGAAAAGGCTACACCTTC. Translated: CASSEALRRGKGYTF.

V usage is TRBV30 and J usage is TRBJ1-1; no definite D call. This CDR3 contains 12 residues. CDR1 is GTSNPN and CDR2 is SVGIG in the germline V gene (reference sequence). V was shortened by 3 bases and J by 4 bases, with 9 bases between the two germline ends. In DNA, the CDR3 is TGTGCCTGGAGACGGGAAAGCACTGAAGCTTTCTTT. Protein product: CAWRRESTEAFF. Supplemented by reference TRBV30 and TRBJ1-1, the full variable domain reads SQTIHQWPATLVQPVGSPLSLECTVEGTSNPNLYWYRQAAGRGLQLLFYSVGIGQISSEVPQNLSASRPQDRQFILSSKKLLLSDSGFYLCAWRRESTEAFFGQGTRLTVV.

CDR3 loop: CASSQDRGNTIYF. In nucleotides, the CDR3 is TGTGCCAGCAGCCAAGATCGGGGAAACACCATATATTTT. This sequence joins TRBV3-1 (or the pseudogene TRBV3-2) and TRBJ1-3, with D hard to call. The CDR3 has 13 residues. Germline V gene lookup returns CDR1 LGHDT and CDR2 YNNKEL (reference sequence). Trimming stripped 0 bases from V and 4 bases from J, with 4 bases between.

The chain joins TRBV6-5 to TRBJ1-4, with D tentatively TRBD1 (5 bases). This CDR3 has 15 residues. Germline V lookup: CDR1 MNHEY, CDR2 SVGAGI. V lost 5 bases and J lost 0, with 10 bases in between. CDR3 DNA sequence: TGTGCCAGCAGTCCACAGGTTGCAACTAATGAAAAACTGTTTTTT. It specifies CASSPQVATNEKLFF.

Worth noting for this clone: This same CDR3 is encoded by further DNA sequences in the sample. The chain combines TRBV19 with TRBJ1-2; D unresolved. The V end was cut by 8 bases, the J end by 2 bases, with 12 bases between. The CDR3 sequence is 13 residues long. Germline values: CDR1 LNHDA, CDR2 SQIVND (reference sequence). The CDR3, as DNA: TGTGCCAGTTCCCACCCCGGGAACTATGGCTACACCTTC. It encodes CASSHPGNYGYTF.